This T cell receptor beta chain derives from a study of blood T cell repertoires in COVID-19 (dated by TCRdb to the early 2020s). Regarding the complete study: Samples from collaborators originated in the United States, Italy and Spain and spanned both the acute and convalescent phases of COVID-19. The prospective study material was composed of cDNA or gDNA derived from T cells, B-cell-depleted T cells, or PBMCs. The dataset comprised deeply sampled blood TCRbeta repertoires from subjects exposed to, actively infected with, or recovered from COVID-19. A freely available public database, intended as a resource for researchers studying the immune response to SARS-CoV-2, is where the repertoires were released. The samples were drawn from the first 160 participants of the ongoing ImmuneRACE study and from some 1,300 subjects provided by 6 global collaborators. The sample metadata nearly always contained a de-identified subject ID, COVID-19 status, age in years and sex. Where available, HLA class I and class II types were obtained from metadata supplied by the sample provider rather than from assay-based typing.

A word on this clone: The antigen it recognizes is unknown. The sample holds no much larger clone one base away, and base qualities are not on file.

The research as a whole found: How much clinical and demographic metadata was included differed by source and by participant, and the metadata was provided uncurated.

Enrolling through a virtual design, the prospective study's participants ranged in age from roughly 18 to 90 years and lived across some 23 United States geographic areas. Cohort assignment in the prospective study relied on participant-reported clinical history from a screening survey and a study questionnaire. Recovered participants in ImmuneRACE Cohort 3 were defined by two consecutive negative NP/OP PCR tests, clearance by a healthcare professional, or resolution of symptoms. In the prospective study, mobile phlebotomists collected whole blood, serum and a nasopharyngeal or oropharyngeal swab from each participant. Prospective study participants could optionally give additional blood draws and questionnaires over an approximately two-month period. Before DNA extraction, prospective study blood samples were shipped either frozen or at room temperature. V is reduced by 5 bases and J by 8 bases, leaving a spacing of 15 bases between them. The CDR3, from cysteine to phenylalanine, totals 12 residues. Of the read, only the CDR3 DNA is kept; its 36 bases are in frame from base 1. The germline V gene yields SQVTM for CDR1 and ANQGSEA for CDR2.

TCRbeta CDR3 regions were amplified from genomic DNA by means of the immunoSEQ Assay, a bias-controlled multiplex PCR. The authors' analysis ran thus. Nucleated cell counts per sample were estimated from amplification of reference gene primers within the assay. To quantify the absolute abundance of each unique TCRbeta CDR3 rearrangement, sequence reads were collapsed and filtered. Productive Simpson clonality was computed per sample as the square root of Simpson's diversity index over productive rearrangements. The table comes from immuneACCESS by way of TCRdb, which keeps in-frame sequences with V and J called. Part of the clones is missing from these tables; in studies checked, under half for an unresolved V gene and the rest for unknown reasons. The V and J calls and clone size are taken from that table; D and trimming were inferred from the DNA. The sample table holds hundreds of thousands of clones, of which over 75% were seen once. Jointly, the top ten make up under 3% of the sample.

The V gene is TRBV29-1 and the J gene is TRBJ1-2, and the D gene may be TRBD1, 5 bases matching. Specimen: PBMCs or T cells enriched from blood (not recorded which). The source of this sequence is a woman under 30 who had recovered from COVID-19. The DNA sequence follows: TGCAGCGTTCCTGGCCGGGACTCGGGCTACACCTTC. Its protein product is CSVPGRDSGYTF.